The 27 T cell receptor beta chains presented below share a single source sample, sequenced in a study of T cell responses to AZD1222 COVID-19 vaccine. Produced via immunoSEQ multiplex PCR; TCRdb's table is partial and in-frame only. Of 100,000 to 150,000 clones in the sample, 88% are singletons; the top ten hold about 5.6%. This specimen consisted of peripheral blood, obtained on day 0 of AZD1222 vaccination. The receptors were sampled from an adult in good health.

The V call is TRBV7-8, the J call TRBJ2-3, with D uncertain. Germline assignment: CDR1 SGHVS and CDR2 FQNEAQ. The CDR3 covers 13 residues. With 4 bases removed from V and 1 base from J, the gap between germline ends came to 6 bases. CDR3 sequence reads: CASSSGGTDTQYF. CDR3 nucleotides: TGTGCCAGCAGCTCAGGAGGCACAGATACGCAGTATTTT. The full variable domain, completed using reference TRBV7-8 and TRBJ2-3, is GAGVSQSPRYKVAKRGQDVALRCDPISGHVSLFWYQQALGQGPEFLTYFQNEAQLDKSGLPSDRFFAERPEGSVSTLKIQRTQQEDSAVYLCASSSGGTDTQYFGPGTRLTVL.

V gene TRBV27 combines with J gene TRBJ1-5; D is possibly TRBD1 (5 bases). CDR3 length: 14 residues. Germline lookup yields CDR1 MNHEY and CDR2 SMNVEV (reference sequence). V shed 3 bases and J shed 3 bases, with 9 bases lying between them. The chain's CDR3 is CASSFNRFNQPQHF. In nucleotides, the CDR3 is TGTGCCAGCAGTTTCAACAGGTTCAATCAGCCCCAGCATTTT.

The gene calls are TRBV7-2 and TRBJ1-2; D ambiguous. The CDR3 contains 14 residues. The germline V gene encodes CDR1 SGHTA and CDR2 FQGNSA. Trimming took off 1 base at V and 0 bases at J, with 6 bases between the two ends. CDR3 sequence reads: CASSLGSSNYGYTF. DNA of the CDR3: TGTGCCAGCAGCTTAGGGAGTTCTAACTATGGCTACACCTTC.

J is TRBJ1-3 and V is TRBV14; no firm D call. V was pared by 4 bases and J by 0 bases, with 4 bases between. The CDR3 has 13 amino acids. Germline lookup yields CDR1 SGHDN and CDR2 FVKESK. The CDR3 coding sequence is TGTGCCAGCAGCCCCCTCTCTGGAAACACCATATATTTT. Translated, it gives CASSPLSGNTIYF.

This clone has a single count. CDR3 in amino acids: CASSLGAYSGYTF. The CDR3 nucleotides read TGCGCCAGCAGCTTGGGGGCGTACAGTGGCTACACCTTC. The chain recombines TRBV5-1 with TRBJ1-2, with D uncertain. The CDR3 length is 13 residues. Germline V lookup: CDR1 SGHRS, CDR2 YFSETQ. The V end was cut by 0 bases, the J end by 7 bases, with 10 bases between.

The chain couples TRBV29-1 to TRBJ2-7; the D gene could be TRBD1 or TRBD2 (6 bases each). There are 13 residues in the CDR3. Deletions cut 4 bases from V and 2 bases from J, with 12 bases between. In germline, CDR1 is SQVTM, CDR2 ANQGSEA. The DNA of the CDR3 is TGCAGCGTTGGCGGGGACAAAACCTACGAGCAGTACTTC. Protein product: CSVGGDKTYEQYF.

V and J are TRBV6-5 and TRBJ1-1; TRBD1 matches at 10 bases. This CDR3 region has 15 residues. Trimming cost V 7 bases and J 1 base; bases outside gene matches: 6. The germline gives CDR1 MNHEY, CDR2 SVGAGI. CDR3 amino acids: CASTHRDRGNTEAFF. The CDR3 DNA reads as TGTGCCAGCACCCACCGGGACAGGGGGAACACTGAAGCTTTCTTT.

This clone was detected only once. CDR3 bases: TGTGCCAGCAGCTTAGGTCCAGGGGCGAACTATGGCTACACCTTC. This gives the protein CASSLGPGANYGYTF. This rearrangement joins TRBV7-2 to TRBJ1-2; D is possibly TRBD1 (6 bases). The CDR3 loop spans 15 amino acids. Between the trimmed V and J ends, which lost 1 base and 2 bases, there was a span of 11 bases. CDR1 is SGHTA and CDR2 is FQGNSA in the germline V gene.

The CDR3 nucleotides read TGCGCCAGCAGCTTGGCGACAGGGGAACACAATGAGCAGTTCTTC. It codes for CASSLATGEHNEQFF. The chain is built from TRBV5-1 and TRBJ2-1; 8 bases are shared with TRBD1. There are 15 residues in the CDR3. V lost 0 bases and J lost 5; bases outside the gene matches: 4. The germline gives CDR1 SGHRS, CDR2 YFSETQ.

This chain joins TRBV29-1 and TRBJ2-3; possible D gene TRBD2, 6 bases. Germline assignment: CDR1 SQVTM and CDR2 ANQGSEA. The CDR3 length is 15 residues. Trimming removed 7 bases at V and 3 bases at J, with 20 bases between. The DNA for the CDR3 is TGCAGCGCCCGGCCCCGGCAGGCGGGGACAGATACGCAGTATTTT. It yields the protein CSARPRQAGTDTQYF.

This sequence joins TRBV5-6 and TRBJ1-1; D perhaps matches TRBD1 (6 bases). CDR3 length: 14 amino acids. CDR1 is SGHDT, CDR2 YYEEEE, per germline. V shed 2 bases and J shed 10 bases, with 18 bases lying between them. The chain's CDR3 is CASSFKLQGGGAFF. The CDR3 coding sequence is TGTGCCAGCAGCTTTAAATTACAGGGTGGGGGAGCTTTCTTT.

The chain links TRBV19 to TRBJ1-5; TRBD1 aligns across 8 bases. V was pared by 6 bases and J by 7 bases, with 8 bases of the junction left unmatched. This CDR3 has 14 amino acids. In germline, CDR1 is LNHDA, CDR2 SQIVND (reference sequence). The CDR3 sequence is CASSWDRLGQPQHF. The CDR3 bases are TGTGCCAGTAGCTGGGACAGGTTGGGACAGCCCCAGCATTTT.

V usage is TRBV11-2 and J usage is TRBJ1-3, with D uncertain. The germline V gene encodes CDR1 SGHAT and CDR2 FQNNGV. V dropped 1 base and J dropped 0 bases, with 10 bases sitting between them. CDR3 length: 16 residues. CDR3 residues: CASSLVEGASGNTIYF. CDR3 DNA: TGTGCCAGCAGCTTAGTGGAAGGAGCCTCTGGAAACACCATATATTTT. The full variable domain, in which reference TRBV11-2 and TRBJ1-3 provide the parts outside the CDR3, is EAGVAQSPRYKIIEKRQSVAFWCNPISGHATLYWYQQILGQGPKLLIQFQNNGVVDDSQLPKDRFSAERLKGVDSTLKIQPAKLEDSAVYLCASSLVEGASGNTIYFGEGSWLTVV.

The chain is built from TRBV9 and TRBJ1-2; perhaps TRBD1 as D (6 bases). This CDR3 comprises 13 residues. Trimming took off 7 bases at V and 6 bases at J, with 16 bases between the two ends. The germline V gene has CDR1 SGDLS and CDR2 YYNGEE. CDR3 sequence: CASFSGTTDGYTF. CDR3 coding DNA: TGTGCCAGCTTTAGTGGGACAACGGATGGCTACACCTTC.

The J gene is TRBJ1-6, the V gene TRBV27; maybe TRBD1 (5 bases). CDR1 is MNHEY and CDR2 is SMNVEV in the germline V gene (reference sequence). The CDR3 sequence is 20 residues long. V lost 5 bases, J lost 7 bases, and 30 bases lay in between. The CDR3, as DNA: TGTGCCAGCAGTCCTCGGTACCTCGGTGGAGGGGCATGGGGGAATTCACCCCTCCACTTT. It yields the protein CASSPRYLGGGAWGNSPLHF.

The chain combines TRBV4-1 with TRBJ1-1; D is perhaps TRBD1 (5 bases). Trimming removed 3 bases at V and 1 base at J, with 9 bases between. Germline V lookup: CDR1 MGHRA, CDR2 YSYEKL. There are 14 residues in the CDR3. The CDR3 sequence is CASSQRDPNTEAFF. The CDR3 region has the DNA TGCGCCAGCAGCCAGCGGGACCCGAACACTGAAGCTTTCTTT.

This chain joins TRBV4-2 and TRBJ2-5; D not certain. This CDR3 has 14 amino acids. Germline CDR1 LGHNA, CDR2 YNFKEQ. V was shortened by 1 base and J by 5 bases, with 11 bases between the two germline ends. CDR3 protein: CASSQGSSRETQYF. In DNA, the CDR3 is TGTGCCAGCAGCCAAGGTTCCTCTCGGGAGACCCAGTACTTC.

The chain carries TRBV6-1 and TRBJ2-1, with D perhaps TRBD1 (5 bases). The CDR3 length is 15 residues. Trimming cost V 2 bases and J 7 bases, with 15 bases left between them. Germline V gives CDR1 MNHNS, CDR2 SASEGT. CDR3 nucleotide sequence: TGTGCCAGCAGTGAATCTATGACAGTCCCGAATGAGCAGTTCTTC. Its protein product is CASSESMTVPNEQFF.

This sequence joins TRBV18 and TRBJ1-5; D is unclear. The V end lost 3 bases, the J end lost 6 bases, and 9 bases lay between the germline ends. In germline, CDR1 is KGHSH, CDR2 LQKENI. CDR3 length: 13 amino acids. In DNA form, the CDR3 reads TGTGCCAGCTCACCGGACCACGGTCAGCCCCAGCATTTT. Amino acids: CASSPDHGQPQHF.

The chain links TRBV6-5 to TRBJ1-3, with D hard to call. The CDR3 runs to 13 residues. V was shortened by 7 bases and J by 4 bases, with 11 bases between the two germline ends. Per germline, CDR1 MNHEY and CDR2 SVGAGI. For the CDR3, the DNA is TGTGCCAGCAAGTCCTTCGCGGGAAACACCATATATTTT. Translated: CASKSFAGNTIYF.

CDR3 bases: TGCAGCGTGTCATCTGGGAGTACCCAAGAGACCCAGTACTTC. This translates into CSVSSGSTQETQYF. V usage is TRBV29-1 and J usage is TRBJ2-5, with D perhaps matching TRBD2 (5 bases). V was trimmed by 6 bases and J by 1 base, leaving 15 bases between them. Germline CDR1 SQVTM, CDR2 ANQGSEA. The CDR3 contains 14 residues.

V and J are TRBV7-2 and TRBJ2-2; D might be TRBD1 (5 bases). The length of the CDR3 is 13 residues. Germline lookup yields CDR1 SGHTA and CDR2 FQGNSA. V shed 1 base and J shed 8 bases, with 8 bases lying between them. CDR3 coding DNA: TGTGCCAGCAGCTTAGGGGGCGGAGGGGAGCTGTTTTTT. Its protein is CASSLGGGGELFF. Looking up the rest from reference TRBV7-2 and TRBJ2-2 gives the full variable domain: GAGVSQSPSNKVTEKGKDVELRCDPISGHTALYWYRQSLGQGLEFLIYFQGNSAPDKSGLPSDRFSAERTGGSVSTLTIQRTQQEDSAVYLCASSLGGGGELFFGEGSRLTVL.

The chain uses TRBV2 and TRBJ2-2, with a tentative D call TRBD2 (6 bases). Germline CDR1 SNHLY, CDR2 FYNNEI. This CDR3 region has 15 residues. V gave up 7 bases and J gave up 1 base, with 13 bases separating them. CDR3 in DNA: TGTGCCAGCAAGGTGGGGGGTGGGAACACCGGGGAGCTGTTTTTT. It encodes CASKVGGGNTGELFF. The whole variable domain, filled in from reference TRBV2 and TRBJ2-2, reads EPEVTQTPSHQVTQMGQEVILRCVPISNHLYFYWYRQILGQKVEFLVSFYNNEISEKSEIFDDQFSVERPDGSNFTLKIRSTKLEDSAMYFCASKVGGGNTGELFFGEGSRLTVL.

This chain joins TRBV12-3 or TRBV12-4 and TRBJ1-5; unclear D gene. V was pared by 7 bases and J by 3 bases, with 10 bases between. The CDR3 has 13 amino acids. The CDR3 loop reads CASTVGNNQPQHF. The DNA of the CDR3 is TGTGCCAGCACGGTGGGCAACAATCAGCCCCAGCATTTT.

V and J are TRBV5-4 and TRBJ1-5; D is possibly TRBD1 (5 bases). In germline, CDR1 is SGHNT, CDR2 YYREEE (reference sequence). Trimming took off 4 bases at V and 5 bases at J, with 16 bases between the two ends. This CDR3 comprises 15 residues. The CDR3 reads CASSLDSRVDQPQHF. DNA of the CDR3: TGTGCCAGCAGCCTGGATAGCAGGGTGGATCAGCCCCAGCATTTT.

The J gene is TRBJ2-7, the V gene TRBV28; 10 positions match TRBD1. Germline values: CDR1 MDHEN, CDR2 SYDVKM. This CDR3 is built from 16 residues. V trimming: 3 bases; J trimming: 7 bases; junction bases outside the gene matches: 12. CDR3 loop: CASSFPPTGGWEEQYF. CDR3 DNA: TGTGCCAGCAGTTTTCCCCCGACAGGGGGCTGGGAAGAGCAGTACTTC.

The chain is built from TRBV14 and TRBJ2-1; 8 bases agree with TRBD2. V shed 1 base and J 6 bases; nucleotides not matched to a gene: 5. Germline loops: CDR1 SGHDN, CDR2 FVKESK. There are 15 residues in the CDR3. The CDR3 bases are TGTGCCAGCAGCCAAGTTGGAGCGGGGGCCAATGAGCAGTTCTTC. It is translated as CASSQVGAGANEQFF.